The 7 T cell receptor beta chains below were found in one sample sequenced in a study of blood T cell repertoires in COVID-19. Some clones are missing from TCRdb's copy, which holds only in-frame ones; the method was immunoSEQ multiplex PCR. The sample lists a few hundred thousand clones; roughly nine tenths were seen once. Source material: PBMCs or T cells enriched from blood (not recorded which). Every receptor here comes from a woman aged 50 to 60 who had recovered from COVID-19.

The rearrangement joins TRBV28 to TRBJ1-5; D uncertain. Between the trimmed V and J ends, which lost 5 bases and 6 bases, there was a span of 8 bases. This CDR3 is 12 amino acids long. The germline gives CDR1 MDHEN, CDR2 SYDVKM. DNA for the CDR3: TGTGCCAGCAGTCCCCCTCTTCAGCCCCAGCATTTT. This codes for CASSPPLQPQHF.

A single count supports this clone. The chain couples TRBV9 to TRBJ2-7; 7 nucleotides match TRBD2. Germline V gene sequence: CDR1 SGDLS, CDR2 YYNGEE. The CDR3 extends over 13 amino acids. J was trimmed by 0 bases and V by 4 bases; bases with no gene match: 1. CDR3 sequence: CASSPSGSYEQYF. In DNA, the CDR3 is TGTGCCAGCAGCCCTAGCGGCTCCTACGAGCAGTACTTC.

V gene TRBV28 combines with J gene TRBJ2-7; D perhaps matches TRBD1 (6 bases). V was pared by 8 bases and J by 5 bases, with 10 bases between. The CDR3 loop spans 11 amino acids. The germline CDR1 and CDR2 sequences are MDHEN and SYDVKM. This chain's CDR3 is CASAHRDEQYF. Here the CDR3 DNA reads TGTGCCAGCGCACACAGGGACGAGCAGTACTTC.

The V call is TRBV9, the J call TRBJ1-2, with D perhaps TRBD1 (5 bases). Germline V CDR1 and CDR2: SGDLS, YYNGEE. Trimming cost V 3 bases and J 3 bases, with 15 bases left between them. The CDR3 contains 15 residues. The CDR3 DNA reads as TGTGCCAGCAGCGGCCTGGGGGGTAGGGACTATGGCTACACCTTC. Translation gives CASSGLGGRDYGYTF.

This chain's CDR3 is CASMTSPGELFF. As DNA, the CDR3 is TGTGCCAGCATGACTAGCCCCGGGGAGCTGTTTTTT. This sequence joins TRBV5-6 and TRBJ2-2, with 7 positions matching TRBD2. This CDR3 has 12 amino acids. The V gene's germline CDR1 is SGHDT and CDR2 YYEEEE. V gave up 6 bases and J gave up 6 bases; unmatched junction bases: 2. The full variable domain, completed using reference TRBV5-6 and TRBJ2-2, is DAGVTQSPTHLIKTRGQQVTLRCSPKSGHDTVSWYQQALGQGPQFIFQYYEEEERQRGNFPDRFSGHQFPNYSSELNVNALLLGDSALYLCASMTSPGELFFGEGSRLTVL.

This clone was observed once. The rearrangement links TRBV19 to TRBJ1-1; 7 positions match TRBD1. J lost 5 bases, V lost 4 bases, and 19 bases had no gene match. Germline V gene data show CDR1 as LNHDA and CDR2 as SQIVND (reference sequence). The CDR3 spans 18 residues. The CDR3 loop reads CASSNRNPTYRGGTEAFF. CDR3 nucleotide sequence: TGTGCCAGTAGTAACCGTAATCCAACATACAGGGGAGGAACTGAAGCTTTCTTT. Drawing the rest from reference TRBV19 and TRBJ1-1, the complete variable domain is DGGITQSPKYLFRKEGQNVTLSCEQNLNHDAMYWYRQDPGQGLRLIYYSQIVNDFQKGDIAEGYSVSREKKESFPLTVTSAQKNPTAFYLCASSNRNPTYRGGTEAFFGQGTRLTVV.

The rearrangement uses TRBV6-5 and TRBJ1-6, with D possibly being TRBD1 (5 bases). CDR3 length: 14 residues. The V end was cut by 6 bases, the J end by 10 bases, with 16 bases between. Germline assignment: CDR1 MNHEY and CDR2 SVGAGI. The CDR3, as DNA: TGTGCCAGCAGGCCTGGGACTTTGAAATCACCCCTCCACTTT. Protein product: CASRPGTLKSPLHF.